This record covers a single T cell receptor (beta chain). There is no known antigen for this receptor. Per-base quality was not reported, and no clone a single base away is much larger than it. The germline V gene (reference sequence) yields DFQATT for CDR1 and SNEGSKA for CDR2. The CDR3 has 11 amino acids, counting the end cysteine and phenylalanine. Just the 33-base CDR3 DNA is kept, in frame starting at base 1. A distance of 8 bases separates the germline ends of V and J, which lose 5 bases and 7 bases respectively. The data belong to a study of memory CD4+ T cells and cytomegalovirus serostatus (dated by TCRdb to between 2018 and 2020). About the full investigation: A total of roughly 35 healthy Belgian adults, of whom 9 were CMV seropositive and about 25 were CMV seronegative, were included in the cohort. To replicate a published TCR-based CMV serostatus classifier, the study sequenced CD4+ memory TCRbeta repertoires from a Belgian cohort whose cytomegalovirus serostatus was known. Paper-wide results and their limitations: For predicting CMV serostatus, the median bootstrapped AUC was 0.95 using the original framework and almost 0.93 using a US-trained random forest. Of around 150 previously reported CMV-associated TCRbeta sequences, about 68 appeared in the CD4+ memory repertoires, each in one to five individuals. Unlike the original study, which covered naive and memory CD4+ and CD8+ populations, the Belgian study sequenced only CD4+CD45RO+ memory cells. On the Belgian cohort, the classifier based on the original framework reached a median bootstrapped AUC of 0.95, with a 95% CI of 0.76-1.00. The results were read as suggesting that the CMV-associated TCR signature is, for the most part, present in the CD4+ memory repertoire.

Genomic DNA was extracted from sorted cells with the Quick-DNA Microprep Kit. Amplification of TCRbeta DNA was done with the immunoSEQ hsTCRbeta kit, following the protocol from the manufacturer. TCRbeta libraries were sequenced on an Illumina MiSeq instrument. The study's processing was this. Following removal of out-of-frame sequences, around 2,300,000 distinct TCRbeta sequences were retained, with an average of around 70,000 per individual. Each individual was scored using the number of 150 to 200 previously reported CMV-associated TCRbeta sequences that the individual carried and the total number of productive distinct TCRbeta sequences. A beta-binomial model was reimplemented in Python, and scikit-learn random forests with default parameters were trained on data from the US cohort. Classifier performance on the Belgian cohort was reported as the median AUC with percentile confidence intervals calculated over 10,000 bootstrap iterations. As stored in TCRdb, this immuneACCESS dataset retains in-frame rearrangements with V and J assigned. A fraction of the clones does not appear; measured against another copy, unresolved V genes explain less than half of the discrepancy, and the remainder lacks a known reason. The DNA gave D and trimming, while V, J and clone size come from that table. The sample includes 50,000 to 75,000 clones, with around 83% observed a single time. Together, the top ten hold 0.88% of the sample.

A FACSAria II was used to sort memory CD4+ T cells, defined as single viable CD3+CD4+CD8-CD45RO+ cells. CMV serostatus was determined with a Roche Elecsys assay detecting serum IgG against CMV pp150, pp28, p38 and p52. Following thawing, total CD4+ T cells were enriched through positive selection using CD4 magnetic microbeads. The samples came from a different study that was designed specifically to examine the CD4+ T cell memory repertoire. Peripheral blood mononuclear cells were isolated and cryopreserved according to standard operating procedures, and serum was stored at -80 degrees C. CD3-PerCP (BW264/56), CD4-APC (RPA-T4), CD45RO-PE (UCHT1) and CD8-Pacific Orange (3B5) antibodies were used for staining, and non-viable cells were excluded with Sytox blue.

This receptor was taken from an adult in good health and CMV-seronegative. Material: memory CD4+ T cells from blood. Recombination joined TRBV20-1 with TRBJ1-4; TRBD1 is perhaps the D gene, given 5 matching bases. The CDR3 protein sequence reads: CSAPQGEKLFF. The DNA is TGCAGTGCTCCTCAGGGTGAAAAACTGTTTTTT.